This TCR beta chain was recovered during a study of shared T cell receptors in the human thymus. The data were produced by immunoSEQ multiplex PCR, yet TCRdb's version contains in-frame clones alone and is incomplete. The sample yields approximately 760,000 clones, 80% to 90% seen once. Germline V gene data show CDR1 as LGHNT and CDR2 as FRNRAP. The CDR3 has 16 amino acids. V shed 5 bases, J shed 7 bases, and the junction held 16 bases outside the gene matches. These data were likewise used in another study, on human thymus T cells. That work states: Corrective surgery for congenital heart defects was being performed on the healthy Finnish infants who were the donors. Thymic samples were excised during corrective heart operations. Gene usage for V and J segments appeared biased in thymic and blood repertoires.

The sequenced sample consisted of thymocytes. This chain connects TRBV12-5 to TRBJ1-2, with 7 positions matching TRBD1. The clonotype comes from a girl in the first two years of life with a congenital heart defect. CDR3 nucleotides: TGTGCTAGTGGTCCTAAGACAGGGTCCCTTTGGGGTGGCTACACCTTC. This sequence encodes CASGPKTGSLWGGYTF.